The 19 T cell receptor beta chains below were found in one sample sequenced in a study of blood T cell repertoires in COVID-19 (dated by TCRdb to between 2020 and 2021). The library relied on the immunoSEQ multiplex PCR assay. TCRdb obtained this table from immuneACCESS and retained in-frame rearrangements with V and J assigned. These tables miss some clones; where compared with another copy, unresolved V genes account for less than half of the shortfall, and the remainder is unexplained. The sample table shows some 200,000 clones, and 86% are seen once. Approximately 6.1% of the sample is in the top ten clones. Material for sequencing was peripheral blood. The receptors derive from a man older than 75 with acute or convalescent COVID-19.

The chain uses TRBV6-5 and TRBJ1-2, with no clear D. This CDR3 contains 13 residues. The V end was cut by 6 bases, the J end by 8 bases, with 16 bases between. Germline V gene lookup returns CDR1 MNHEY and CDR2 SVGAGI. The CDR3 DNA sequence: TGTGCCAGCAGAAGACTGGAAACGAGGGGCTACACCTTC. Its protein product is CASRRLETRGYTF.

This sequence joins TRBV7-6 and TRBJ2-7; D possibly corresponds to TRBD2 (5 bases). Germline-derived CDR1 and CDR2 are SGHVS and FNYEAQ. V shed 1 base and J shed 1 base, with 14 bases lying between them. The CDR3 extends over 16 amino acids. CDR3 sequence (DNA): TGTGCCAGCAGCTTAGAGCTTACGGGGTCGTCCTACGAGCAGTACTTC. Amino acid sequence: CASSLELTGSSYEQYF.

This rearrangement joins TRBV19 to TRBJ1-3; D remains ambiguous. The CDR3 has 13 amino acids. From germline, CDR1 is LNHDA and CDR2 SQIVND (reference sequence). V lost 4 bases and J 3 bases, leaving 7 bases between the germline ends. The CDR3 region is CASSTNFGNTIYF. The CDR3 region has the DNA TGTGCCAGTAGTACGAACTTTGGAAACACCATATATTTT.

The rearrangement uses TRBV6-2 or TRBV6-3 and TRBJ2-7, with TRBD1 matching over 7 bases. The CDR3 spans 15 residues. The V gene's germline CDR1 is MNHEY and CDR2 SVGEGT. The V gene end was trimmed by 4 bases and the J gene end by 2 bases; junction bases not matched to a gene: 8. The CDR3 spells CASSSIGQVAYEQYF. In DNA form, the CDR3 reads TGTGCCAGCAGTTCCATAGGACAGGTGGCCTACGAGCAGTACTTC.

The rearrangement joins TRBV5-3 to TRBJ2-5; weak D call: TRBD1 (6 bases). TRBV5-3 counts as an open reading frame of uncertain function. The germline V and J ends were trimmed by 4 bases and 2 bases, with 18 bases remaining between them. The CDR3 length is 16 residues. CDR3 residues: CARSGAGVPTQETQYF. As DNA, the CDR3 is TGTGCCAGAAGCGGCGCAGGGGTCCCCACGCAAGAGACCCAGTACTTC.

This sequence joins TRBV9 and TRBJ2-2; 9 bases are a match to TRBD2. The CDR3 sequence is 17 residues long. Germline CDR1 reads SGDLS; CDR2 reads YYNGEE. Trimming at V came to 0 bases and at J to 5 bases, leaving 8 bases not matched to a gene. The CDR3 loop reads CASSVGSSGKLTGELFF. In nucleotides, the CDR3 is TGTGCCAGCAGCGTAGGGTCTAGCGGGAAATTGACCGGGGAGCTGTTTTTT.

This clone was detected once. The genes are TRBV4-2 and TRBJ2-3, with 10 nucleotides matching TRBD1. The CDR3 runs 18 residues. CDR1 and CDR2 from the germline V gene are LGHNA and YNFKEQ. Germline trimming cut 4 bases from V and 1 base from J; bases unmatched to any gene: 11. CDR3 sequence (DNA): TGTGCCAGCAGCCCCGGGACAGGGGCGCAATGGGGCACAGATACGCAGTATTTT. It yields the protein CASSPGTGAQWGTDTQYF.

The chain is built from TRBV4-2 and TRBJ2-1; no firm D call. Germline values: CDR1 LGHNA, CDR2 YNFKEQ. V lost 0 bases and J 4 bases, leaving 16 bases between the germline ends. The CDR3 consists of 17 residues. CDR3 in amino acids: CASSQDVGGEPYNEQFF. As DNA, the CDR3 is TGTGCCAGCAGCCAAGATGTTGGCGGAGAGCCATACAATGAGCAGTTCTTC.

The chain has TRBV6-6 and TRBJ1-1; 8 bases line up with TRBD1. V was clipped by 6 bases and J by 6 bases; unmatched bases: 15. The CDR3 totals 16 residues. The germline gives CDR1 MNHNY, CDR2 SVGAGI (reference sequence). DNA for the CDR3: TGTGCCAGCAGCCAGACCGCTTACGACAGGGGCTCTGAAGCTTTCTTT. Protein product: CASSQTAYDRGSEAFF.

This clone was counted once. The V call is TRBV2, the J call TRBJ2-2, with 7 bases aligning to TRBD2. The CDR3 totals 20 residues. Germline V CDR1 and CDR2: SNHLY, FYNNEI. V lost 3 bases and J lost 2; bases outside the gene matches: 18. The CDR3 spells CASSDLGTTTTSYNTGELFF. The DNA of the CDR3 is TGTGCCAGCAGTGACCTTGGGACTACCACGACTAGTTATAACACCGGGGAGCTGTTTTTT.

V is TRBV7-2 and J is TRBJ2-5, with 8 bases matching TRBD1. This CDR3 comprises 14 residues. The junction had 7 bases not matched to a gene; V was cut back by 5 bases and J by 5 bases. Germline V gene data show CDR1 as SGHTA and CDR2 as FQGNSA. The CDR3 nucleotides read TGTGCCAGCAGCGCGGACAGGGCGGTGGAGACCCAGTACTTC. This sequence encodes CASSADRAVETQYF. The variable domain in full, with the rest retrieved from reference TRBV7-2 and TRBJ2-5, is GAGVSQSPSNKVTEKGKDVELRCDPISGHTALYWYRQSLGQGLEFLIYFQGNSAPDKSGLPSDRFSAERTGGSVSTLTIQRTQQEDSAVYLCASSADRAVETQYFGPGTRLLVL.

J is TRBJ1-2 and V is TRBV5-4; D possibly corresponds to TRBD1 (6 bases). Germline-derived CDR1 and CDR2 are SGHNT and YYREEE (reference sequence). Trimming cost V 5 bases and J 4 bases, with 18 bases left between them. The CDR3 runs 15 residues. CDR3 DNA: TGTGCCAGCAGACGAGCTTTCGGGACAACCTATGGCTACACCTTC. It is translated as CASRRAFGTTYGYTF.

The genes are TRBV28 and TRBJ1-3; D may be TRBD1 (5 bases). This CDR3 comprises 14 residues. V was trimmed by 3 bases and J by 4 bases, leaving 10 bases between them. The germline gives CDR1 MDHEN, CDR2 SYDVKM. This chain's CDR3 is CASSFRVSGNTIYF. CDR3 nucleotides: TGTGCCAGCAGTTTCAGGGTCTCGGGAAACACCATATATTTT.

The chain is built from TRBV24-1 and TRBJ1-2; TRBD1 matches at 9 bases. CDR1 is KGHDR, CDR2 SFDVKD, per germline. V lost 4 bases and J lost 1; bases outside the gene matches: 3. The CDR3 has 15 residues. CDR3 in amino acids: CATSDHRGHNYGYTF. The CDR3, as DNA: TGTGCCACCAGTGACCACAGGGGGCATAACTATGGCTACACCTTC.

This chain joins TRBV18 and TRBJ2-1, with 11 nucleotides matching TRBD2. This CDR3 is built from 16 residues. After removal of 4 bases from V and 5 bases from J, the junction contained 7 bases not matched to a gene. The germline V gene has CDR1 KGHSH and CDR2 LQKENI. The CDR3 region has the DNA TGTGCCAGCTCACTATTTTTAGCGGGAGGGGACAATGAGCAGTTCTTC. Encoded protein: CASSLFLAGGDNEQFF. The whole variable domain, remainder taken from reference TRBV18 and TRBJ2-1, is NAGVMQNPRHLVRRRGQEARLRCSPMKGHSHVYWYRQLPEEGLKFMVYLQKENIIDESGMPKERFSAEFPKEGPSILRIQQVVRGDSAAYFCASSLFLAGGDNEQFFGPGTRLTVL.

This rearrangement joins TRBV10-3 to TRBJ2-5; 10 positions match TRBD1. CDR1 ENHRY and CDR2 SYGVKD come from the germline V gene. This CDR3 is 14 amino acids long. V lost 4 bases to trimming and J lost 5 bases; unmatched junction nucleotides: 4. CDR3 in amino acids: CAISVTGGRETQYF. Here the CDR3 DNA reads TGTGCCATCAGTGTGACAGGGGGCAGGGAGACCCAGTACTTC.

V usage is TRBV4-3 and J usage is TRBJ2-3; the match to TRBD1 covers 8 bases. The CDR3 totals 16 residues. V lost 0 bases and J lost 4; bases outside the gene matches: 6. Looked up from germline, CDR1 is LGHNA and CDR2 is YSLEER. The CDR3 loop is CASSQDWTGLADTQYF. In DNA, the CDR3 is TGCGCCAGCAGCCAAGATTGGACAGGGTTGGCAGATACGCAGTATTTT.

The chain joins TRBV27 to TRBJ1-2; possibly TRBD1 for D (5 bases). The length of the CDR3 is 15 residues. CDR1 and CDR2 from the germline V gene are MNHEY and SMNVEV (reference sequence). V gave up 4 bases and J gave up 4 bases, with 16 bases separating them. CDR3 coding DNA: TGTGCCAGCAGTTACCGCTCAGGGTCCCTCTATGGCTACACCTTC. It encodes CASSYRSGSLYGYTF.

The CDR3 DNA reads as TGTGCCAGTAGTACAGGACAGCTCGCATCACCCCTCCACTTT. It specifies CASSTGQLASPLHF. The chain employs TRBV19 and TRBJ1-6, with D tentatively TRBD1 (6 bases). Trimming stripped 4 bases from V and 10 bases from J, with 14 bases between. Germline V CDR1 and CDR2: LNHDA, SQIVND (reference sequence). This CDR3 is built from 14 residues.